Presented here are 22 T cell receptor beta chains from one specimen sequenced in a study of glioma-infiltrating T cells. Using RNA template, CDR3s of TCR alpha and beta were amplified with iRepertoire arm-PCR. MiXCR, applied by TCRdb to the multiplex PCR reads, yields one record per CDR3 protein. The sample yields fewer than 200,000 distinct CDR3 sequences, about 40% seen once. Source material: glioma tissue, nonneoplastic brain tissue, or PBMCs (not recorded which). These TCRs come from a human donor with low-grade glioma or glioblastoma, undergoing nonglioma brain surgery, or in good health (not recorded which).

As to this clonotype: This CDR3 is missing its conserved last phenylalanine or tryptophan, likely due to a read error. This rearrangement joins TRBV24-1 to TRBJ1-2; D not certain. CDR1 is KGHDR and CDR2 is SFDVKD in the germline V gene. There are 14 residues in the CDR3. The CDR3 sequence: CATSDLTSNYGYTL. The CDR3 DNA reads TGTGCCACAAGTGATTTGACCAGTAACTATGGCTACACCTTG.

Turning to this clonotype: One base away lies a much larger clone, so this may be a sequencing read error. This sequence joins TRBV28 and TRBJ2-1; TRBD2 matches at 8 bases. CDR3 length: 16 residues. CDR1 MDHEN and CDR2 SYDVKM come from the germline V gene. This CDR3 reads CAGSLSPAGAYNEQFF. The CDR3 region has the DNA TGTGCCGGCAGTTTAAGCCCAGCGGGAGCGTACAATGAGCAGTTCTTC.

V gene TRBV20-1 combines with J gene TRBJ2-3; TRBD2 matches at 9 bases. The CDR3 contains 14 residues. The V gene end was trimmed by 3 bases and the J gene end by 3 bases; junction bases not matched to a gene: 4. The germline V gene encodes CDR1 DFQATT and CDR2 SNEGSKA (reference sequence). The CDR3 bases are TGCAGTGCTAGGTTTCTAGCGGGAACAGATACGCAGTATTTT. Translated, it gives CSARFLAGTDTQYF.

As regards this clonotype: It may be a read error: a sequence one base away is much more abundant. The rearrangement uses TRBV12-3 or TRBV12-4 and TRBJ1-1, with D perhaps matching TRBD1 (5 bases). V was cut by 5 bases and J by 1 base, with 14 bases left in between. The length of the CDR3 is 15 residues. The CDR3 DNA is TGTGCCAGCAGTGAGTCGGCAGGACAGAACACTGAAGCTTTCTTT. It is translated as CASSESAGQNTEAFF.

This clonotype showed up just a few times. The J gene is TRBJ2-2, the V gene TRBV2, with TRBD1 as a possible D gene (6 bases). Per the germline V gene, CDR1 is SNHLY and CDR2 is FYNNEI. The CDR3 covers 16 residues. The V end lost 6 bases, the J end lost 0 bases, and 14 bases lay between the germline ends. The CDR3 is CASRTPGTTNTGELFF. The CDR3 nucleotides read TGTGCCAGCAGGACCCCCGGGACAACGAACACCGGGGAGCTGTTTTTT.

Remarks on this clonotype: A much larger clone differs from this one at a single base, so this may be a read error. Because the CDR3 is missing its conserved closing phenylalanine or tryptophan, this is likely a read error. The chain recombines TRBV7-9 with TRBJ2-7; D not resolved. Trimming removed 4 bases from V and 2 bases from J, with 6 bases in between. Per germline, CDR1 SEHNR and CDR2 FQNEAQ (reference sequence). The CDR3 is 12 residues long. CDR3 loop: CASSYSPYEQYL. The CDR3 DNA sequence: TGTGCCAGCAGCTACAGCCCCTACGAGCAGTACCTC.

This sequence joins TRBV2 and TRBJ2-2; D remains unclear. Germline loops: CDR1 SNHLY, CDR2 FYNNEI. V lost 6 bases to trimming and J lost 4 bases, with 12 bases between them. This CDR3 has 14 residues. CDR3 sequence (DNA): TGTGCCAGCAGCCTTCTAATTGGCACCGGGGAGCTGTTTTTT. Translated, it gives CASSLLIGTGELFF. The full variable domain, its missing parts supplied by reference TRBV2 and TRBJ2-2, is EPEVTQTPSHQVTQMGQEVILRCVPISNHLYFYWYRQILGQKVEFLVSFYNNEISEKSEIFDDQFSVERPDGSNFTLKIRSTKLEDSAMYFCASSLLIGTGELFFGEGSRLTVL.

This clonotype was detected only once. A much larger clone sits a single nucleotide away, making a read error possible. The rearrangement joins TRBV20-1 to TRBJ2-1; 10 positions agree with TRBD2. The CDR3 spans 14 residues. V shed 2 bases, J shed 9 bases, and the junction held 7 bases outside the gene matches. CDR1 is DFQATT, CDR2 SNEGSKA, per germline (reference sequence). The CDR3: CSARLGLATGEQFF. Here the CDR3 DNA reads TGCAGTGCTAGATTGGGACTAGCGACCGGTGAGCAGTTCTTC.

Comment on this clonotype: A single base separates this from a much larger clone, so it may be a read error. The chain uses TRBV6-6 and TRBJ2-2; the D gene is possibly TRBD2 (5 bases). This CDR3 contains 13 residues. V gave up 5 bases and J gave up 4 bases, with 8 bases separating them. Germline CDR1 MNHNY, CDR2 SVGAGI (reference sequence). CDR3 nucleotide sequence: TGTGCCAGCAGTGAGCGGCCCACCGGGGAGCTGTTTTTT. Translation: CASSERPTGELFF.

At least ten counts were recorded for this clonotype. The rearrangement joins TRBV6-1 to TRBJ1-5, with D unclear. V was pared by 5 bases and J by 4 bases, with 6 bases between. Germline V gene lookup returns CDR1 MNHNS and CDR2 SASEGT. The length of the CDR3 is 12 residues. The CDR3 nucleotides read TGTGCCAGCAGTTTCCAGAATCAGCCCCAGCATTTT. Its translation: CASSFQNQPQHF.

As regards this clonotype: The junction does not match germline at one end; this may be a read error. For the CDR3, the DNA is TGTGTCAGCAGTGAAATAGGGGCGACAGATACGCAGTATTTT. It yields the protein CVSSEIGATDTQYF. The rearrangement links TRBV2 to TRBJ2-3; D is perhaps TRBD1 (5 bases). This CDR3 has 14 amino acids. Germline loops: CDR1 SNHLY, CDR2 FYNNEI.

This clonotype was counted at least ten times. The chain is built from TRBV3-1 and TRBJ2-1; 9 nucleotides agree with TRBD2. Germline CDR1 is LGHDT and CDR2 is YNNKEL (reference sequence). This CDR3 comprises 15 residues. V trimming: 0 bases; J trimming: 8 bases; junction bases outside the gene matches: 5. The CDR3 DNA reads as TGTGCCAGCAGCCAAGATGGGGCTAGCGGGGATGAGCAGTTCTTC. This translates into CASSQDGASGDEQFF.

This clonotype was detected only once. One base away lies a much larger clone, so this may be a sequencing read error. The chain has TRBV20-1 and TRBJ2-3; TRBD2 matches at 7 bases. CDR3 size: 14 residues. Per the germline V gene, CDR1 is DFQATT and CDR2 is SNEGSKA (reference sequence). J was trimmed by 5 bases and V by 3 bases; bases with no gene match: 8. The CDR3 coding sequence is TGCAGTGCTAGGTGGGAGGGAGTTAGAGATACGCAGTATTTT. This sequence encodes CSARWEGVRDTQYF.

This clonotype has a single count. Since the CDR3 does not end with the conserved phenylalanine or tryptophan, this likely comes from a read error. This chain links TRBV30 with TRBJ1-5; weak D call: TRBD1 (5 bases). The CDR3 covers 15 residues. Looked up from germline, CDR1 is GTSNPN and CDR2 is SVGIG (reference sequence). CDR3 sequence: CAWSPGGASNHPQHL. Written as DNA, the CDR3 is TGTGCCTGGAGTCCTGGAGGGGCAAGCAATCATCCCCAGCATCTT.

Comments on this clonotype: At one of its ends the junction is not consistent with the germline gene, which may arise from a read error. The V call is TRBV3-1, the J call TRBJ1-4, with D possibly being TRBD1 (6 bases). The germline gives CDR1 LGHDT, CDR2 YNNKEL (reference sequence). The CDR3 totals 14 residues. The chain's CDR3 is CAGSQEVRGGELFF. The CDR3 nucleotides are TGTGCCGGCAGCCAAGAGGTCAGGGGAGGGGAACTGTTTTTT.

This clonotype was seen at least ten times. V is TRBV24-1 and J is TRBJ2-7, with unresolved D. The length of the CDR3 is 13 residues. The ends were cut back, 0 bases at V and 5 bases at J, with 7 bases in the middle. CDR1 is KGHDR, CDR2 SFDVKD, per germline. CDR3 amino acids: CATSDLESDEQYF. In DNA form, the CDR3 reads TGTGCCACCAGTGATTTGGAATCCGACGAGCAGTACTTC.

V and J are TRBV20-1 and TRBJ2-7, with 7 positions matching TRBD1. The DNA matches TRBJ2-1 better at its end, which makes the J call doubtful. The length of the CDR3 is 17 residues. Germline-derived CDR1 and CDR2 are DFQATT and SNEGSKA (reference sequence). The CDR3 region is CSARDGQGDMDSDEQFF. The CDR3 DNA follows: TGCAGTGCTAGAGATGGTCAGGGGGACATGGACTCCGATGAGCAGTTCTTC.

Only a few counts were recorded for this clonotype. Germline and junction disagree at one end, which may indicate a read error. This chain uses TRBV6-1 with TRBJ2-1; the match to TRBD2 covers 14 bases. CDR3 size: 15 residues. Germline V gene sequence: CDR1 MNHNS, CDR2 SASEGT. The CDR3 spells CASSEGTSGRDEQFF. The CDR3 DNA is TGCGCCAGCAGTGAAGGGACTAGCGGGAGAGATGAGCAGTTCTTC.

This clonotype came up many times. The V and J genes are TRBV6-1 and TRBJ2-1; TRBD2 aligns across 9 bases. The CDR3 contains 16 residues. V was clipped by 7 bases and J by 7 bases; unmatched bases: 14. Germline loops: CDR1 MNHNS, CDR2 SASEGT. The CDR3 spells CASTLRTLAGNNEQFF. The CDR3 nucleotides are TGTGCCAGCACCCTGAGAACCCTAGCGGGAAATAATGAGCAGTTCTTC.

In regard to this clonotype: The CDR3 ends on some other residue instead of the conserved phenylalanine or tryptophan, so this is likely a read error. The chain has TRBV25-1 and TRBJ2-7, with 7 bases lining up with TRBD1. V lost 5 bases, J lost 6 bases, and 13 bases stayed unmatched. Germline values: CDR1 MGHDK, CDR2 SYGVNS. The CDR3 has 15 amino acids. Written as DNA, the CDR3 is TGTGCCAGCAGTCTTACTAACAGGGGATTCTCCGAGCAGTACCTC. The encoded protein is CASSLTNRGFSEQYL.

This clonotype came up many times. This sequence joins TRBV20-1 and TRBJ2-1; TRBD2 matches at 7 bases. The CDR3 has 15 amino acids. Germline-derived CDR1 and CDR2 are DFQATT and SNEGSKA (reference sequence). With 3 bases clipped from V and 6 bases from J, the junction kept 11 bases outside the gene matches. This CDR3 is CSASASGTRPNEQFF. As DNA, the CDR3 is TGCAGTGCTAGTGCGAGCGGGACCCGTCCCAATGAGCAGTTCTTC.

The table lists this clonotype with many counts. The chain uses TRBV28 and TRBJ2-1; 8 bases match TRBD2. V trimming: 5 bases; J trimming: 9 bases; junction bases outside the gene matches: 12. This CDR3 is 15 amino acids long. The V gene's germline CDR1 is MDHEN and CDR2 SYDVKM. This CDR3 reads CASSLTGLVGGEQFF. CDR3 DNA sequence: TGTGCCAGCAGTCTAACGGGACTAGTCGGTGGTGAGCAGTTCTTC.